This T cell receptor (beta chain) is from a study of glioma-infiltrating T cells after dendritic cell vaccination. Study-level background: Autologous tumor lysate-pulsed dendritic cell vaccination was given between the early 2000s and the early 2010s. Study-level points and caveats: Survival was not directly related to TCR clonality in these patients.

Repertoires were generated with immunoSEQ multiplex PCR, while TCRdb's copy carries only in-frame clones and drops some. The table shows approximately 64,000 clones, with 82% occurring only once. Trimming at V came to 2 bases and at J to 9 bases, leaving 4 bases not matched to a gene. There are 12 residues in the CDR3. Germline CDR1 GTSNPN, CDR2 SVGIG (reference sequence). As regards this clone: Its target is not known.

This material consisted of blood, taken before dendritic cell vaccination. The chain is built from TRBV30 and TRBJ2-1; 7 bases are shared with TRBD2. The TCR was taken from a human donor with glioblastoma. CDR3 in DNA: TGTGCCTGGAGTAGCGGGGTAGGTGAGCAGTTCTTC. It translates to CAWSSGVGEQFF.